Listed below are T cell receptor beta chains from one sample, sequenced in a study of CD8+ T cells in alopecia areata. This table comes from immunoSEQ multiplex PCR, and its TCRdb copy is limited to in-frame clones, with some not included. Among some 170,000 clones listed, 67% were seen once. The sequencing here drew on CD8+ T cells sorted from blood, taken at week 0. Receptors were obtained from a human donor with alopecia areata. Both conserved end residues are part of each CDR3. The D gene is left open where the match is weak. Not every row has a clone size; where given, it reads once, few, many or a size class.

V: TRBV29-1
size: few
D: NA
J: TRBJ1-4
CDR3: CSVLAPGANEKLFF
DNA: TGCAGCGTGCTTGCCCCGGGAGCTAATGAAAAACTGTTTTTT

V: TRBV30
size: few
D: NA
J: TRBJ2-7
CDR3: CAWGSFSYEQYF
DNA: TGTGCCTGGGGGTCGTTCTCCTACGAGCAGTACTTC

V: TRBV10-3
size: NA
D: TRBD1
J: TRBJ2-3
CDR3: CAIRIRDRDTDTQYF
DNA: TGTGCCATCAGAATCCGGGACAGGGACACAGATACGCAGTATTTT

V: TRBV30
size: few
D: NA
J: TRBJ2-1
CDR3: CAWSVTSYEQFF
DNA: TGTGCCTGGAGTGTAACGTCCTATGAGCAGTTCTTC

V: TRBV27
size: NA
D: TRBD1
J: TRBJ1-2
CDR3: CASGSGGGGYTF
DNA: TGTGCCAGCGGATCAGGGGGCGGCGGCTACACCTTC

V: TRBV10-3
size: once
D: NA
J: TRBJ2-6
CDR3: CAISGGGSLGANVLTF
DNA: TGTGCCATCAGTGGGGGGGGCTCTCTTGGGGCCAACGTCCTGACTTTC

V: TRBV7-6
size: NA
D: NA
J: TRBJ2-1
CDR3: CASSSDGSYNEQFF
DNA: TGTGCCAGCAGCTCGGACGGCTCCTACAATGAGCAGTTCTTC

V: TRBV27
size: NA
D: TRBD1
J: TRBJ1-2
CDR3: CASSFRFDRVGGYTF
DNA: TGTGCCAGCAGTTTTCGTTTTGACAGGGTCGGGGGCTACACCTTC

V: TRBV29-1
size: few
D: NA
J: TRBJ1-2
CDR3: CSVPVGSNYGYTF
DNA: TGCAGCGTGCCGGTGGGGTCGAACTATGGCTACACCTTC

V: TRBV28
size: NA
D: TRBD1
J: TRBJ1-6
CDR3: CASTTPGQPLALHF
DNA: TGTGCCAGCACCACCCCGGGACAGCCTTTGGCCCTCCACTTT

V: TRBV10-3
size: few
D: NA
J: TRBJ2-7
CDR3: CATRQENSYEQYF
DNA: TGTGCCACACGACAGGAAAACTCCTACGAGCAGTACTTC

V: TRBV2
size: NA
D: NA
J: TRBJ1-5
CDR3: CASSEPGDWDQPQHF
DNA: TGTGCCAGCAGTGAGCCAGGGGATTGGGATCAGCCCCAGCATTTT

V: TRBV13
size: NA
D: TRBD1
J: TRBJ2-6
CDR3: CASRSGTGDSGANVLTF
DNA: TGTGCCAGCAGGTCGGGGACAGGGGACTCTGGGGCCAACGTCCTGACTTTC

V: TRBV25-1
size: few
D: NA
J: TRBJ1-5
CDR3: CASSDPGGNQPQHF
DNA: TGTGCCAGCAGTGACCCAGGGGGCAATCAGCCCCAGCATTTT

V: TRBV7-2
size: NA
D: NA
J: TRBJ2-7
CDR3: CASSLPDLNEQYF
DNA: TGTGCCAGCAGCCTCCCGGATCTGAACGAGCAGTACTTC

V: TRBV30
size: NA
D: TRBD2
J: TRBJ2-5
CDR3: CAWDRPAGQETQYF
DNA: TGTGCCTGGGATCGACCAGCGGGGCAGGAGACCCAGTACTTC

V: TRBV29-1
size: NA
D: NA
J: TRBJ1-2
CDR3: CSVEEGASMYGYTF
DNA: TGCAGCGTTGAAGAGGGGGCCAGTATGTATGGCTACACCTTC

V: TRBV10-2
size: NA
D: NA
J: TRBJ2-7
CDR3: CASSDPAEQYF
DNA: TGCGCCAGCAGTGATCCGGCCGAGCAGTACTTC

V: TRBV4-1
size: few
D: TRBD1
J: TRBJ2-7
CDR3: CASSQGDSYEQYF
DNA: TGCGCCAGCAGCCAGGGGGACAGCTACGAGCAGTACTTC

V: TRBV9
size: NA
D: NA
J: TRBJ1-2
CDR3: CASSVEGVGYTF
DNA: TGTGCCAGCAGCGTAGAAGGGGTCGGCTACACCTTC

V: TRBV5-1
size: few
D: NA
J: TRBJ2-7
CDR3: CASSADSYEQYF
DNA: TGCGCCAGCAGCGCTGACAGTTACGAGCAGTACTTC

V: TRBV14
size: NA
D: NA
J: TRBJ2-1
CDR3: CASSLRTLPSYNEQFF
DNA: TGTGCCAGCAGCCTCAGAACTCTACCCTCCTACAATGAGCAGTTCTTC

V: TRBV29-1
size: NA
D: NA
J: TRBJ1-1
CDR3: CSVGRVGGNTEAFF
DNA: TGCAGCGTTGGCAGGGTTGGGGGAAACACTGAAGCTTTCTTT

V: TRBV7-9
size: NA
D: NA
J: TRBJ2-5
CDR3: CASAVDRDGHWETQYF
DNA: TGTGCCAGTGCGGTCGACCGGGACGGTCACTGGGAGACCCAGTACTTC

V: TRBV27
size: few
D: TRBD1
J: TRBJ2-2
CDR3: CASSLSGRDRAFGELFF
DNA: TGTGCCAGCAGTTTATCGGGGCGGGACAGGGCTTTCGGGGAGCTGTTTTTT

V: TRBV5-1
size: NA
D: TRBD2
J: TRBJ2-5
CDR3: CASRSGTSAQETQYF
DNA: TGCGCCAGCAGGTCCGGGACTAGCGCGCAAGAGACCCAGTACTTC

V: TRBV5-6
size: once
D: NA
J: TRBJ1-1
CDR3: CASSSAANTEAFF
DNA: TGTGCCAGCAGCTCTGCAGCGAACACTGAAGCTTTCTTT

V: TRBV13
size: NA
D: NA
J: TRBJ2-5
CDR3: CASKGRQETQYF
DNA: TGTGCCAGCAAGGGACGTCAAGAGACCCAGTACTTC

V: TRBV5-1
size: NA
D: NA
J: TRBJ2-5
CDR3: CASSLGGTEETQYF
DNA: TGCGCCAGCAGCTTGGGGGGGACGGAAGAGACCCAGTACTTC

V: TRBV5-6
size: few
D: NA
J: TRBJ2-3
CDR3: CASSLGTLSTDTQYF
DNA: TGTGCCAGCAGCTTGGGGACGTTAAGCACAGATACGCAGTATTTT

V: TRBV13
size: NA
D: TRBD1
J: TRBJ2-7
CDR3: CASSSGQLYEQYF
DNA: TGTGCCAGCAGCTCGGGACAGCTTTACGAGCAGTACTTC

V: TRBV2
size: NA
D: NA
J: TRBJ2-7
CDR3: CASIVGRSYEQYF
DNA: TGTGCCAGCATTGTAGGACGGAGCTACGAGCAGTACTTC

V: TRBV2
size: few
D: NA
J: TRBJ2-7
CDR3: CASINNGEYEQYF
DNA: TGTGCCAGCATCAATAATGGAGAATACGAGCAGTACTTC

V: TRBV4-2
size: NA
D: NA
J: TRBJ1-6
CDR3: CASSQVPTRSSYNSPLHF
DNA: TGTGCCAGCAGCCAAGTCCCCACCAGAAGCTCCTATAATTCACCCCTCCACTTT

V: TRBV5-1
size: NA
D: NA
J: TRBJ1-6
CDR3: CASSLGTETYNSPLHF
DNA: TGCGCCAGCAGCTTGGGGACGGAGACCTATAATTCACCCCTCCACTTT

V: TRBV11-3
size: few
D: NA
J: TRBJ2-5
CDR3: CASSWGRGFQETQYF
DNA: TGTGCCAGCAGCTGGGGCAGGGGATTCCAAGAGACCCAGTACTTC

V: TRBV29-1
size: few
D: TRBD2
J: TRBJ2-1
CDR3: CSVMGLAESYNEQFF
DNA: TGCAGCGTTATGGGACTAGCCGAATCCTACAATGAGCAGTTCTTC

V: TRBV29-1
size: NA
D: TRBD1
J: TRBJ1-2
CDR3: CSVPDRRYGYTF
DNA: TGCAGCGTTCCGGACAGGCGCTATGGCTACACCTTC

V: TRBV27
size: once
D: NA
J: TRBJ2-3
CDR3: CASVGAGSTDTQYF
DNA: TGTGCCAGCGTTGGGGCAGGCAGCACAGATACGCAGTATTTT

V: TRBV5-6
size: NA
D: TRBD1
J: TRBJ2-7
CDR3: CASSLDRGQAYEQYF
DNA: TGTGCCAGCAGCTTGGACAGGGGACAAGCCTACGAGCAGTACTTC

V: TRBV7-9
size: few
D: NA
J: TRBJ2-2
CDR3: CASSTPVRGVGELFF
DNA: TGTGCCAGCAGCACACCAGTCAGGGGCGTCGGGGAGCTGTTTTTT

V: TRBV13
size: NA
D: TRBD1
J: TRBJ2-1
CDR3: CASSQISRDRGYNEQFF
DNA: TGTGCCAGCAGCCAAATCTCCCGGGACAGGGGCTACAATGAGCAGTTCTTC

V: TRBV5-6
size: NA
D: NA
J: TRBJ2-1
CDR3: CASSLGPEEQFF
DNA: TGTGCCAGCAGCTTGGGTCCAGAAGAGCAGTTCTTC

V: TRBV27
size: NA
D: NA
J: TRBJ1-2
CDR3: CASSLRGDLIGNYGYTF
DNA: TGTGCCAGCAGTTTAAGAGGGGACCTGATCGGTAACTATGGCTACACCTTC